This is a list of T cell receptor beta chains from one sample in a study of T-cell memory formation after mild COVID-19. TCRdb redid the calling of the 5' RACE reads with MiXCR, one entry per CDR3 protein. The sample yields roughly 130,000 distinct CDR3 sequences, over 15% seen once. Sequences were obtained from PBMCs or a T cell subset sorted from them (not recorded which). The source is a man younger than 35 who had mild COVID-19 (a few samples of this study predate the infection). Cell type and time point are not known. Both conserved end residues are part of each CDR3. Each record gives: J gene, clone size, V gene, D gene, CDR3 DNA, CDR3 protein. The D gene is left open where the match is weak. A row's size may be missing; if present it is once, few, many or a size class.

j_gene: TRBJ2-5; abundance: NA; v_gene: TRBV7-8; d_gene: NA; CDR3nt: TGTGCCAGCAGCTTAGAAGCTGGTTCGGAGACCCAGTACTTC; CDR3aa: CASSLEAGSETQYF
j_gene: TRBJ2-1; abundance: NA; v_gene: TRBV6-5; d_gene: NA; CDR3nt: TGTGCCAGCAGGAAACGTGTGGGGGCCTACAATGAGCAGTTCTTC; CDR3aa: CASRKRVGAYNEQFF
j_gene: TRBJ2-3; abundance: many; v_gene: TRBV5-1; d_gene: TRBD2; CDR3nt: TGCGCCAGCAGCTTGTCGACTAGCGGGGGGGCTACAGATACGCAGTATTTT; CDR3aa: CASSLSTSGGATDTQYF
j_gene: TRBJ2-1; abundance: NA; v_gene: TRBV7-2; d_gene: NA; CDR3nt: TGTGCCAGCAGCTTAGAGGGACTCCCCCCCAGTGAGCAGTTCTTC; CDR3aa: CASSLEGLPPSEQFF
j_gene: TRBJ1-2; abundance: few; v_gene: TRBV20-1; d_gene: NA; CDR3nt: TGCAGTGCTATCGATCAATCCTATGGCTACACCTTC; CDR3aa: CSAIDQSYGYTF
j_gene: TRBJ1-2; abundance: NA; v_gene: TRBV6-2/TRBV6-3; d_gene: TRBD1; CDR3nt: TGTGCCAGCAGTCAATCATCGACAGGGGATTCCAGCTATGGCTACACCTTC; CDR3aa: CASSQSSTGDSSYGYTF
j_gene: TRBJ2-4; abundance: few; v_gene: TRBV5-1; d_gene: TRBD2; CDR3nt: TGCGCCAGCAGCTCCCTGCAGACTAGCGGGGGGGCTGGAGCCAAAAACATTCAGTACTTC; CDR3aa: CASSSLQTSGGAGAKNIQYF
j_gene: TRBJ2-1; abundance: NA; v_gene: TRBV12-3/TRBV12-4; d_gene: TRBD1; CDR3nt: TGTGCCAGCAGTCGGGACAGGGGCAATGAGCAGTTCTTC; CDR3aa: CASSRDRGNEQFF
j_gene: TRBJ2-1; abundance: NA; v_gene: TRBV7-2; d_gene: TRBD2; CDR3nt: TGTGCCAGCAGCGCTAGCGGGGGAGTTTCCTACAATGAGCAGTTCTTC; CDR3aa: CASSASGGVSYNEQFF
j_gene: TRBJ1-1; abundance: few; v_gene: TRBV3-1; d_gene: NA; CDR3nt: TGTGCCAGCAGGGGGGGGGCAGGCGACCTTTCGCCTTTCTTT; CDR3aa: CASRGGAGDLSPFF
j_gene: TRBJ1-6; abundance: many; v_gene: TRBV4-3; d_gene: NA; CDR3nt: TGCGCCAGCAGCCGAATAGAAGGGTGGGGATCACCCCTCCACTTT; CDR3aa: CASSRIEGWGSPLHF
j_gene: TRBJ2-2; abundance: NA; v_gene: TRBV20-1; d_gene: TRBD1; CDR3nt: TGCAGTGCTAATTCAGGGGGGAACACCGGGGAGCTGTTTTTT; CDR3aa: CSANSGGNTGELFF
j_gene: TRBJ2-1; abundance: few; v_gene: TRBV5-1; d_gene: TRBD1; CDR3nt: TGCGCCAGCAGCATGGACAGGGTGAAAGCGGGTGGGTTTGAGCAGTTCTTC; CDR3aa: CASSMDRVKAGGFEQFF
j_gene: TRBJ1-2; abundance: NA; v_gene: TRBV5-6; d_gene: NA; CDR3nt: TGTGCCAGCAGCTTGGCCAATGGGGCTGGCTACACCTTC; CDR3aa: CASSLANGAGYTF
j_gene: TRBJ2-5; abundance: few; v_gene: TRBV11-2; d_gene: NA; CDR3nt: TGTGCCAGCAGCTTACAGATTGAAGAGACCCAGTACTTC; CDR3aa: CASSLQIEETQYF
j_gene: TRBJ2-7; abundance: few; v_gene: TRBV20-1; d_gene: TRBD2; CDR3nt: TGCAGTGCTAGAGGACTAGCGGGGGGGTACGAGCAGTACTTC; CDR3aa: CSARGLAGGYEQYF
j_gene: TRBJ2-7; abundance: few; v_gene: TRBV19; d_gene: NA; CDR3nt: TGTGCCAGTAGTATAAGGCTGCGGGACGAGCAGTACTTC; CDR3aa: CASSIRLRDEQYF
j_gene: TRBJ2-1; abundance: once; v_gene: TRBV11-2; d_gene: NA; CDR3nt: TGTGCCATCAGCTTAGATTTAGGGCAGGGTTCAGTCTTC; CDR3aa: CAISLDLGQGSVF
j_gene: TRBJ2-3; abundance: many; v_gene: TRBV7-2; d_gene: NA; CDR3nt: TGTGCCAGCAGCTCTCCTTTCCGGGATACGCAGTATTTT; CDR3aa: CASSSPFRDTQYF
j_gene: TRBJ1-4; abundance: NA; v_gene: TRBV6-5; d_gene: NA; CDR3nt: TGTGCCAGCAGACAGGTCACGGGGGCGGAGGAAAAACTGTTTTTT; CDR3aa: CASRQVTGAEEKLFF
j_gene: TRBJ2-5; abundance: once; v_gene: TRBV7-2; d_gene: TRBD2; CDR3nt: TGTGCCAGCAGCTTAGACCCGCGGGGGGCATGGCAAGAGACCCAGTACTTC; CDR3aa: CASSLDPRGAWQETQYF
j_gene: TRBJ2-5; abundance: NA; v_gene: TRBV10-3; d_gene: TRBD2; CDR3nt: TGTGCCATCGCGTCTGGACTAGCGGCGGTATGGGCCCAGTACTTC; CDR3aa: CAIASGLAAVWAQYF
j_gene: TRBJ2-1; abundance: many; v_gene: TRBV7-2; d_gene: TRBD2; CDR3nt: TGTGCCAGCAGCTCGCGTACTAGCGGGGGCGGCTATGAGCAGTTCTTC; CDR3aa: CASSSRTSGGGYEQFF
j_gene: TRBJ1-1; abundance: few; v_gene: TRBV5-1; d_gene: NA; CDR3nt: TGCGCCAGCAGCTTAATGAGGGATACTGAAGCTTTCTTT; CDR3aa: CASSLMRDTEAFF
j_gene: TRBJ1-2; abundance: NA; v_gene: TRBV5-6; d_gene: NA; CDR3nt: TGTGCCAGCAGCTTGGACAGCTTCGGGGGCTACACCTTC; CDR3aa: CASSLDSFGGYTF
j_gene: TRBJ1-2; abundance: NA; v_gene: TRBV7-2; d_gene: TRBD1; CDR3nt: TGTGCCAGCAGCTCACCGGGACAGGGTTTAACTGGCTACACCTTC; CDR3aa: CASSSPGQGLTGYTF
j_gene: TRBJ1-1; abundance: few; v_gene: TRBV4-3; d_gene: TRBD1; CDR3nt: TGCGCCAGCAGCCATCGGACAGGGGGCACTGAAGCTTTCTTT; CDR3aa: CASSHRTGGTEAFF
j_gene: TRBJ2-3; abundance: NA; v_gene: TRBV24-1; d_gene: NA; CDR3nt: TGTGCCACCAGTGACCCGAGTAGCACAGATACGCAGTATTTT; CDR3aa: CATSDPSSTDTQYF
j_gene: TRBJ1-4; abundance: few; v_gene: TRBV7-9; d_gene: NA; CDR3nt: TGTGCCAGCAGCTCAAGGCTTCCCGAAAAACTGTTTTTT; CDR3aa: CASSSRLPEKLFF
j_gene: TRBJ1-5; abundance: NA; v_gene: TRBV10-3; d_gene: TRBD1; CDR3nt: TGTGCCATCAGCCACGAGGACAGGGATCAGCCCCAGCATTTT; CDR3aa: CAISHEDRDQPQHF
j_gene: TRBJ2-3; abundance: few; v_gene: TRBV6-5; d_gene: TRBD1; CDR3nt: TGTGCCAGCAGTTCCGAGACAGGGACGCCTCAACCCCTCACAGATACGCAGTATTTT; CDR3aa: CASSSETGTPQPLTDTQYF
j_gene: TRBJ1-1; abundance: NA; v_gene: TRBV20-1; d_gene: NA; CDR3nt: TGCAGTGCTAGTGAGTTGGGGAACACTGAAGCTTTCTTT; CDR3aa: CSASELGNTEAFF